This T cell receptor (beta chain) derives from a study of identical twins. Study findings and constraints: Fewer insertions marked abundant cord blood beta clonotypes; young adult naive trended weakly, memory not at all. Interpretation of the results relied on cross-sectional statistical analysis and not on following the same donors. There is a chance that invariant MAIT and iNKT cells partially muddied zero-insertion analyses. Low generation probability was overrepresented in out-of-frame alpha sequences shared by twins.

One entry per CDR3 protein, called by TCRdb with MiXCR from the 5' RACE reads. Here the sample spans 700,000 to 950,000 distinct CDR3 sequences, approximately 13% being singletons. Regarding this clonotype: What it binds is unknown.

The data were also submitted as part of a second study, on yellow fever vaccine responses in identical twins.

Sequencing input: PBMCs. The sequence derives from a woman younger than 35 in good health.

The CDR3 sequence is CASSPGTSGGAGELFF. For the CDR3, the DNA is TGTGCCAGCAGCCCCGGGACTAGCGGGGGGGCCGGGGAGCTGTTTTTT. The V gene is TRBV12-3 or TRBV12-4, the J gene TRBJ2-2, with 16 bases that match TRBD2. This CDR3 contains 16 residues. With V trimmed by 6 bases and J by 6 bases, 4 bases remained unmatched.